This TCR beta chain was captured by sequencing in a study of beta chain features in type 1 diabetes. This CDR3 is 17 amino acids long. V lost 3 bases to trimming and J lost 3 bases, with 15 bases between them. From germline, CDR1 is ENHRY and CDR2 SYGVKD. On this clone itself: Its antigen remains unknown.

Expressed TCRB transcripts were sequenced after all isolated RNA was converted to cDNA. The average output of naive, central memory and regulatory T cell samples was around 3.5 million reads. Produced via immunoSEQ multiplex PCR; TCRdb's table is partial and in-frame only. The sample includes a few hundred thousand clones, approximately 14% of them seen just once. Study-wide findings and caveats: Shorter TCRB CDR3s, moderately but significantly so, were found in Type 1 diabetes patients in all four CD4+ subsets. There was a possibility that cDNA sequencing over-represented cells with high TCR expression.

Input material: naive CD4+ T cells from blood. This chain joins TRBV10-3 and TRBJ2-6; maybe TRBD1 (5 bases). This TCR derives from a man younger than 40 with type 1 diabetes. The CDR3 loop is CAISDYGQGSGANVLTF. CDR3 sequence (DNA): TGTGCCATCAGTGATTACGGGCAGGGAAGTGGGGCCAACGTCCTGACTTTC.